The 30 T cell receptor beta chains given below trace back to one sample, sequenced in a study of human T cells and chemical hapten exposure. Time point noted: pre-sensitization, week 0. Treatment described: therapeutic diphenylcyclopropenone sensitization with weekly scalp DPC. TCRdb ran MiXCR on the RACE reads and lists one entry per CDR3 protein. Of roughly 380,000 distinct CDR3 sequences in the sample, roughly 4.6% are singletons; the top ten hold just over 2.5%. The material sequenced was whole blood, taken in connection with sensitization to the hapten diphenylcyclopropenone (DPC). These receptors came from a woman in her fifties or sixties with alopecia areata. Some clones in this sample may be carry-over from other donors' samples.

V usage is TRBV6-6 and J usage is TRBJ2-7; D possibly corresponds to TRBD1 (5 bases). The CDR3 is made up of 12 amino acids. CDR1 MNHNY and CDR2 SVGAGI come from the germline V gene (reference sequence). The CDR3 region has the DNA TGTACCATTAAAGGGGCTTCCCACGAGCAGTACTTC. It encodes CTIKGASHEQYF.

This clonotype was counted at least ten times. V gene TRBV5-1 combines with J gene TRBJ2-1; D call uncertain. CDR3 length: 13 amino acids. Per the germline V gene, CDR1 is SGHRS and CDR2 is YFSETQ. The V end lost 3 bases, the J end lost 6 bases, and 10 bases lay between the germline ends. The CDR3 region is CASSSGPSNEQFF. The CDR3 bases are TGCGCCAGCAGCTCTGGACCAAGCAATGAGCAGTTCTTC.

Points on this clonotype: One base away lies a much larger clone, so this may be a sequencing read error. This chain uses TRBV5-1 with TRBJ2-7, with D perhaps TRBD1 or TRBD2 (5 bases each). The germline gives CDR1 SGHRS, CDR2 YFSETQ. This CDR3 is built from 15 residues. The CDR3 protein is CACSLITGPSYEQYF. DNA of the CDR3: TGCGCCTGCAGCTTGATTACGGGACCCTCCTACGAGCAGTACTTC.

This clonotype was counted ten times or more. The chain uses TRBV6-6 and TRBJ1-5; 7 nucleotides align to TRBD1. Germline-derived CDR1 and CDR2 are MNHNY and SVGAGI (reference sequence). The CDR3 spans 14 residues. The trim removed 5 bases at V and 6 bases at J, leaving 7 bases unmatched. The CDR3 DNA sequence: TGTGCCAGCAGTGCCGGACAGGCTGCTCAGCCCCAGCATTTT. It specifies CASSAGQAAQPQHF.

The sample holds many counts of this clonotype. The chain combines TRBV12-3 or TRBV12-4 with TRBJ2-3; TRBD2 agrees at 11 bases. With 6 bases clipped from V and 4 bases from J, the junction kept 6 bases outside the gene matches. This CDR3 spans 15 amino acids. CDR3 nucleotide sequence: TGTGCCAGCAGCATAGCGGGAGGGCCCTCAGATACGCAGTATTTT. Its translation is CASSIAGGPSDTQYF.

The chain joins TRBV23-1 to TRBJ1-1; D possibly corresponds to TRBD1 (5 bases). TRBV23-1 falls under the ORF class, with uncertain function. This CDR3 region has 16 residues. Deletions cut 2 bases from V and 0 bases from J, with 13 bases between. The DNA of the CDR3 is TGCGCCAGCAGTCAACCACGGGGCTTCATGAACACTGAAGCTTTCTTT. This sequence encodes CASSQPRGFMNTEAFF.

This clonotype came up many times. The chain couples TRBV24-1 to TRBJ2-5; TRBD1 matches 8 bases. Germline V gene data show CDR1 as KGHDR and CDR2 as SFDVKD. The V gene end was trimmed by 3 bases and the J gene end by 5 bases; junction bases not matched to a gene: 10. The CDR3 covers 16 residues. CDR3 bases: TGTGCCACCAGTGATGTAGGGACAGGTGGGCCGGAGACCCAGTACTTC. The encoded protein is CATSDVGTGGPETQYF.

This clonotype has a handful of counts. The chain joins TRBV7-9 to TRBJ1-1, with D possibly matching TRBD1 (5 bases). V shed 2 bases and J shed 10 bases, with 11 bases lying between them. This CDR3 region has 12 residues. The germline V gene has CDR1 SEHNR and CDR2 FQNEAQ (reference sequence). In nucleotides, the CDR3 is TGTGCCAGCAGCTTAAATTTGGGGGGAGCTTTCTTT. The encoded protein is CASSLNLGGAFF.

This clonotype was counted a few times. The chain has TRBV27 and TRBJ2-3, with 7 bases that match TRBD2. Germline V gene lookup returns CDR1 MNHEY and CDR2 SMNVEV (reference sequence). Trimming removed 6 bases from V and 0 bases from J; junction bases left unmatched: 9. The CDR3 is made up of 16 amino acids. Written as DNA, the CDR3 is TGTGCCAGCAGGGCTAGCGGTTCACCTAGCACAGATACGCAGTATTTT. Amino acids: CASRASGSPSTDTQYF.

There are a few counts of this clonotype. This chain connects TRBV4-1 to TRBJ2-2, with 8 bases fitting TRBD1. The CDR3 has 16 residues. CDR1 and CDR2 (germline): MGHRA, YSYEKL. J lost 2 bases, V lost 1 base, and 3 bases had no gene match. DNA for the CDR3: TGCGCCAGCAGCCAAGTTCAGGGGGCCAACACCGGGGAGCTGTTTTTT. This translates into CASSQVQGANTGELFF.

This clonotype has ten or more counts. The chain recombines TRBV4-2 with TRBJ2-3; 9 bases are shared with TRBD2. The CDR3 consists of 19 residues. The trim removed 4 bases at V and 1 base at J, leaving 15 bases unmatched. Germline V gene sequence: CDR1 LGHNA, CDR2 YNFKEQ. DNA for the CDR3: TGTGCCAGCAGCCGAGATGGAGTGGGCAGGACTAGCGGCACAGATACGCAGTATTTT. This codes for CASSRDGVGRTSGTDTQYF.

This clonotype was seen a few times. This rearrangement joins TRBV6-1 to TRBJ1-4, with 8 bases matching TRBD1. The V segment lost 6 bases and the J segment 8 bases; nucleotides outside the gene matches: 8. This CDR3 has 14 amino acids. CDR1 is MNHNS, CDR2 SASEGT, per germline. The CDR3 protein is CASRGRTGREKLFF. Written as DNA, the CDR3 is TGTGCCAGCAGGGGACGGACAGGGAGGGAAAAACTGTTTTTT.

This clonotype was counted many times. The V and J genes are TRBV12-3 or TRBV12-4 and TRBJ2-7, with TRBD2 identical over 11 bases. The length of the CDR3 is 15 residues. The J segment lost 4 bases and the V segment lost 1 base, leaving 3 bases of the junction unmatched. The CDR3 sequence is CASSLGLAGGYEQYF. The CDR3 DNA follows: TGTGCCAGCAGTTTAGGGCTAGCGGGAGGATACGAGCAGTACTTC.

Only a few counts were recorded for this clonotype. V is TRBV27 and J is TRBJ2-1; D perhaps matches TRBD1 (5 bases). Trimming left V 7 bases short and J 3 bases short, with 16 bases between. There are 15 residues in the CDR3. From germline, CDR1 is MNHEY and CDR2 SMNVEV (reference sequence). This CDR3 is CASTKGQAHYNEQFF. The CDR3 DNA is TGTGCCAGCACAAAGGGGCAGGCCCACTACAATGAGCAGTTCTTC.

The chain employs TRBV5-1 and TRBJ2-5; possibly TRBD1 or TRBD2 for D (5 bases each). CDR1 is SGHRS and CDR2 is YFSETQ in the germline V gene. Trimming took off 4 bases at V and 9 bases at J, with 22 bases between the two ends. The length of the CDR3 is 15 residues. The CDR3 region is CASSPAGAQPRAQYF. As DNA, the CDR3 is TGCGCCAGCAGCCCGGCCGGGGCCCAACCAAGGGCCCAGTACTTC.

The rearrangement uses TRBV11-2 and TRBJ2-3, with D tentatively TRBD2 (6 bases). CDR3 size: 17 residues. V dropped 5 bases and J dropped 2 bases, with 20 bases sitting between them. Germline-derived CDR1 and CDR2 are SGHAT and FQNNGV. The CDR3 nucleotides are TGTGCCAGCAGCCACCTCCCGACTAGAGGGACCACAGATACGCAGTATTTT. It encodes CASSHLPTRGTTDTQYF.

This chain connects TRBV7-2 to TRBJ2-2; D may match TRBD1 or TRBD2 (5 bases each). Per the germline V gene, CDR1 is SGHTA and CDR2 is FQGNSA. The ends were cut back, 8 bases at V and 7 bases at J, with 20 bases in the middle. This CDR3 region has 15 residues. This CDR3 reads CASGNKAGTGGELFF. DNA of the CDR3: TGTGCCAGCGGAAATAAGGCAGGGACGGGCGGGGAGCTGTTTTTT.

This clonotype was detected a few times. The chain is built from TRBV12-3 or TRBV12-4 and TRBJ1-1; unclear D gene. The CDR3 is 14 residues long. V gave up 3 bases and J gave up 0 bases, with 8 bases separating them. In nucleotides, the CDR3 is TGTGCCAGCAGTTTGGGGATATTGAACACTGAAGCTTTCTTT. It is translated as CASSLGILNTEAFF.

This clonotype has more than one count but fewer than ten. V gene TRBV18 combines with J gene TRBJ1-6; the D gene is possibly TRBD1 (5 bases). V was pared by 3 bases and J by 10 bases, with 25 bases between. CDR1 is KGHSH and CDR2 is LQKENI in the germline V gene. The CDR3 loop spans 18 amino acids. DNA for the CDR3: TGTGCCAGCTCACCGACCAGGAGGGGCGACAGAAGAGACTCACCCCTCCACTTT. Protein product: CASSPTRRGDRRDSPLHF.

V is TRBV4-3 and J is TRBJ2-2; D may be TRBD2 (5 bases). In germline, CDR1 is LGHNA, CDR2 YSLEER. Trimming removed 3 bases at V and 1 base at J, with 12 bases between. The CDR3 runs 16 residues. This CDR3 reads CASSHAGERNTGELFF. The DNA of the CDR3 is TGCGCCAGCAGCCATGCCGGGGAGAGGAACACCGGGGAGCTGTTTTTT.

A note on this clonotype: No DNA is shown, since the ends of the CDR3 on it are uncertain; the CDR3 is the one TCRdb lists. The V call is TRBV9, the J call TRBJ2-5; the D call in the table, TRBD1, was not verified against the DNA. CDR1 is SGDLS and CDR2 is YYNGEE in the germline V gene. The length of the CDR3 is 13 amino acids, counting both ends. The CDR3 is CASSVGQGALIYF.

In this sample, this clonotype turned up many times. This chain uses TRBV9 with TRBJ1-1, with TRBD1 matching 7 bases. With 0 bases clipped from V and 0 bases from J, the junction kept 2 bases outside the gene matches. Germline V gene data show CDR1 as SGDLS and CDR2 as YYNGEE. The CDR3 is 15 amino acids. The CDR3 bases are TGTGCCAGCAGCGTAGGGGGACAGCTGAACACTGAAGCTTTCTTT. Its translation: CASSVGGQLNTEAFF.

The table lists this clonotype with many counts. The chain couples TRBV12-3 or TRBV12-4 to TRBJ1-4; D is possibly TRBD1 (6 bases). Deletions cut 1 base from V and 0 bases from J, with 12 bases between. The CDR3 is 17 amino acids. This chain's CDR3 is CASSLGTERATNEKLFF. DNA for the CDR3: TGTGCCAGCAGTTTAGGGACAGAAAGAGCAACTAATGAAAAACTGTTTTTT.

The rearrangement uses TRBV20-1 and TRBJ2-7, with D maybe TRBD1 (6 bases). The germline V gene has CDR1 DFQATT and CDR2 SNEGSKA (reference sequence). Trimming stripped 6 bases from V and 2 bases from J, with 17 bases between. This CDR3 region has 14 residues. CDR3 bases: TGCAGTGCCTACTCTACAGGGAGTCCCTACGAGCAGTACTTC. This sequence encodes CSAYSTGSPYEQYF.

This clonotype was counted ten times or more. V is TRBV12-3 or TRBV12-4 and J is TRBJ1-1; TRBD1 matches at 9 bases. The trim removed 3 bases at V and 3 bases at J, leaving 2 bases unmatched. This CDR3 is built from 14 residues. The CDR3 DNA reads TGTGCCAGCAGTTTTGACAGGGGGTACACTGAAGCTTTCTTT. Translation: CASSFDRGYTEAFF.

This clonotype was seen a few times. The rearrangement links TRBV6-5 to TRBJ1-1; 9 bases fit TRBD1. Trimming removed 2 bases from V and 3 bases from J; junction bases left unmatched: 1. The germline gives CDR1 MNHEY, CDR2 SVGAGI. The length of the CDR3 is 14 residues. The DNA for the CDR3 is TGTGCCAGCAGTTACGGGACAGGGTACACTGAAGCTTTCTTT. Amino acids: CASSYGTGYTEAFF.

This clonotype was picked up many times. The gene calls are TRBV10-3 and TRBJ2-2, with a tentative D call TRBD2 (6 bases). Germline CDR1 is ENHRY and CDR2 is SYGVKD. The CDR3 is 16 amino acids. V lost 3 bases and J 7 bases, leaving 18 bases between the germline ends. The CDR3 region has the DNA TGTGCCATCAGTGACGGAACTAGCAGATCTGGCGGGGAGCTGTTTTTT. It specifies CAISDGTSRSGGELFF.

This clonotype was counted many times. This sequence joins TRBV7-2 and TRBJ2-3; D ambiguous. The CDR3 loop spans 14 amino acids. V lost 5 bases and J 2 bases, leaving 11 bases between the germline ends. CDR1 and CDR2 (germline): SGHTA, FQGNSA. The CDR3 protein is CASSPGGITDTQYF. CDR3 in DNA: TGTGCCAGCAGCCCCGGTGGTATCACAGATACGCAGTATTTT. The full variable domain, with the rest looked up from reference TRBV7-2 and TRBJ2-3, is GAGVSQSPSNKVTEKGKDVELRCDPISGHTALYWYRQSLGQGLEFLIYFQGNSAPDKSGLPSDRFSAERTGGSVSTLTIQRTQQEDSAVYLCASSPGGITDTQYFGPGTRLTVL.

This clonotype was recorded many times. The CDR3 region is CASSLKGDATQYF. The CDR3 nucleotides are TGTGCCAGCAGCTTAAAGGGGGATGCCACGCAGTATTTT. The chain recombines TRBV7-7 with TRBJ2-3; weak D call: TRBD1 (6 bases). Trimming cost V 2 bases and J 9 bases, with 12 bases left between them. The CDR3 runs to 13 residues. Germline CDR1 is SSHAT and CDR2 is FNYEAQ (reference sequence). The full variable domain, with the rest looked up from reference TRBV7-7 and TRBJ2-3, is GAGVSQSPRYKVTKRGQDVTLRCDPISSHATLYWYQQALGQGPEFLTYFNYEAQPDKSGLPSDRFSAERPEGSISTLTIQRTEQRDSAMYRCASSLKGDATQYFGPGTRLTVL.

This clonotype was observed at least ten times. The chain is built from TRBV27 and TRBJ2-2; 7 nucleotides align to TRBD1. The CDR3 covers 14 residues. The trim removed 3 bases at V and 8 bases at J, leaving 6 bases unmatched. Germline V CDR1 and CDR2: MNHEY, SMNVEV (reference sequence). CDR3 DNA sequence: TGTGCCAGCAGTTTGCACAGGGGATCTGGGGAGCTGTTTTTT. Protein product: CASSLHRGSGELFF.